This is a list of T cell receptor beta chains from one sample in a study of CD8+CD57+ T cells in acquired aplastic anemia. In TCRdb, the reads were re-called with MiXCR into one record per CDR3 protein. In the table there are 260,000 or so distinct CDR3 sequences, around 82% of which are singletons. The sequenced sample consisted of sorted CD4+, CD8+, or CD8+CD57+ T cells (not recorded which) from PBMCs. The receptors here all came from a human donor with aplastic anemia. Each CDR3 is given with its conserved first and last residue. D genes are given only for firm matches. For some rows the clone size is stated as once, few or many, or as a class when expanded; others skip it.

j_call clone_size v_call d_call cdr3_nt cdr3_aa
TRBJ2-1 once TRBV7-8 NA TGTGCCAGCAGCTTAGCAGCAGGACCCGATACGCAGGATCAGTTCTTC CASSLAAGPDTQDQFF
TRBJ2-3 NA TRBV11-3 NA TGTGCCAGCAGCTCGGGGCGAGGTCCCGATACGCAGTATTTT CASSSGRGPDTQYF
TRBJ2-7 NA TRBV9 NA NA CASGDAGDIQYFDF
TRBJ1-6 NA TRBV5-6 NA TGTGCCAGCAGCTTAGATCTGAGGCATTCACCCCTCCACTTT CASSLDLRHSPLHF
TRBJ1-2 NA TRBV7-2 TRBD1 TGTGCCAGCAGCTCAGGGGGAAGGGGCTTGGCGCATGGCTACACCTTC CASSSGGRGLAHGYTF
TRBJ1-6 NA TRBV20-1 TRBD1 TGCAGTGTAGGGAAAGGACAGGAAAATTCACCCCTCCACTTT CSVGKGQENSPLHF
TRBJ2-5 many TRBV7-9 TRBD1 TGTGCCGGACAGGGGACCTGGGGAGAGACCCAGTACTTC CAGQGTWGETQYF
TRBJ1-1 many TRBV11-2 NA TGTGCCAGCAGTGGATTAGGGCAGCTTGAAGCTTTCTTT CASSGLGQLEAFF
TRBJ2-1 few TRBV25-1 NA TGTGCCAGCAGTGAAGTAGGGTTTTTGGGCAATGAGCAGTTCTTC CASSEVGFLGNEQFF
TRBJ1-3 once TRBV9 NA TGTGCCAGCAGCGCCGGGGACCCTGGAAACACCATATATTTT CASSAGDPGNTIYF
TRBJ2-1 NA TRBV7-3 TRBD2 TGTGCCAGCAGTTCTAGCGGGACTTGGGGCGGGAATGAGCAGTTCTTC CASSSSGTWGGNEQFF
TRBJ2-1 NA TRBV7-9 NA TGTGCCAGCAGCTTAGCAGGGCGTAACAATGAGAAGTTCTTC CASSLAGRNNEKFF
TRBJ2-5 few TRBV20-1 TRBD2 TGCAGTGCTAGAGCACCCTTAGCGGGACTGTCGAATGAGACCCAGTACTTC CSARAPLAGLSNETQYF
TRBJ2-1 NA TRBV5-1 TRBD2 TGTGCCAGCAGCCCGGGGGTAGCGGGCGAGAGCGAGCAGTTCTTC CASSPGVAGESEQFF
TRBJ2-3 NA TRBV5-5 NA TGTGCCAGCAGCTTGGAGCAAAGTCCCGATACGCAGTATTTT CASSLEQSPDTQYF
TRBJ1-2 few TRBV29-1 NA TGCAGGGCAAGGGAGAGGGACGGGCTCGTATATGGCTACACCTTC CRARERDGLVYGYTF
TRBJ2-1 NA TRBV5-1 NA TGCGCCAGCAGCTTGGTAGCGACCAGCTCTGAGCAGTTCTTC CASSLVATSSEQFF
TRBJ2-1 once TRBV7-3 NA TGTGCCAGCAGCCTAAACGCAGGAGGATACAACGAGCAGTTCTTC CASSLNAGGYNEQFF
TRBJ1-1 few TRBV5-6 NA TGTGCCAGCAGCTTGGACAGGGTCGTCTTGAACACTGAAGCTTTCTTT CASSLDRVVLNTEAFF
TRBJ1-2 NA TRBV2 NA TGTGCCAGCAGCGAGTTGGGACCGGGTGTCCAGTCCTTT CASSELGPGVQSF
TRBJ1-5 NA TRBV15 NA TGTGCCACCAGCAGAGTAGGAGGCAATCAGCCCCAGCATTTT CATSRVGGNQPQHF
TRBJ2-1 once TRBV9 TRBD2 TGTGCCAGCAGCTTTGAGACTAGCGCGGGGAGTGATCAGCAGTTCTTC CASSFETSAGSDQQFF
TRBJ1-1 NA TRBV7-8 NA TGTGCCAGCAGTGTAGGGCCTGCTAATGAAGAGTTCTTT CASSVGPANEEFF
TRBJ2-3 NA TRBV19 TRBD2 TGTGCCAGTAGTATCGCGAGCGGGACCTACAATGAGTATTTC CASSIASGTYNEYF
TRBJ1-2 NA TRBV7-9 NA TGTGCCAGCAGCTTAGCGGGGCAGGGAGAAGGCTATGGCTACACCTTC CASSLAGQGEGYGYTF
TRBJ2-3 NA TRBV20-1 NA TGCAGTGCGGGATCGATCGATACGCAGTATTTT CSAGSIDTQYF
TRBJ2-7 NA TRBV13 NA TGTGCCAGCAGTGACACTAGTGGGGAATTATACGAGCAGTACTTC CASSDTSGELYEQYF
TRBJ2-2 NA TRBV10-2 NA TGCGCCAGCAGTGAGTCGGGGGCCGGGGAGCTGTTTTTT CASSESGAGELFF
TRBJ2-7 NA TRBV7-9 TRBD1 TGTGCCAGCAGTCCCCGGACAGGGAAAATCGGGCAGTACTTC CASSPRTGKIGQYF
TRBJ1-1 NA TRBV7-4 NA TGTGCCAGCAGCGGGTTGGGGGGGGGGAACTCTGAAGCTTTCTTT CASSGLGGGNSEAFF
TRBJ2-3 NA TRBV7-3 NA TGTGCCAGCACCATACAGGCCAATCCCGATGAACAGTATTTT CASTIQANPDEQYF
TRBJ2-7 NA TRBV24-1 TRBD2 TGTGCCACCGGGACTAGCGGGAGTCCGGATGAGCAGTACTTC CATGTSGSPDEQYF
TRBJ2-7 NA TRBV5-4 NA TGCGCCAGCAGCCAAGCTAGCAGTTCCCTCCTCTACGAGCAGTACTTC CASSQASSSLLYEQYF
TRBJ1-1 NA TRBV20-1 TRBD1 TGCAGTGCACCTCTGGGGGGGACAGACGCTTTCTTT CSAPLGGTDAFF
TRBJ2-3 NA TRBV7-8 TRBD2 TGTGCCAGCAGTTACGGGGGGGGTGCCGATAATACGCATTTT CASSYGGGADNTHF
TRBJ2-1 NA TRBV7-9 NA TGTGCCAGCAGCTTAAAGGTGGGCAATGAGCAGTTCTTC CASSLKVGNEQFF
TRBJ2-5 NA TRBV5-1 NA TGCGCCAGCAGCTTGGGACTACATTACGAGACCCAGTACTTC CASSLGLHYETQYF
TRBJ2-6 NA TRBV7-9 NA TGTGCCAGCAGCGGATGGGACGAGTGGTGTACGCAGTATGTCCTGACTTTC CASSGWDEWCTQYVLTF
TRBJ1-1 NA TRBV11-2 NA TGTGCCAGCAGCTTAGAGGTGGCAGGAACTGAAGCTTTCTTT CASSLEVAGTEAFF
TRBJ2-7 NA TRBV15 NA TGTGCCACCAGCGACGGCAGGGTGCAAGAGCAGTACTTC CATSDGRVQEQYF
TRBJ2-7 NA TRBV7-3 TRBD2 TGTGCCAGCAGCCCTAGACTAGCGGCCTACGAGCAGTACTTC CASSPRLAAYEQYF
TRBJ1-1 NA TRBV27 NA TGTGCCAGCAGTTTAAAGGAGATCGCTGAAGCTTTCTTT CASSLKEIAEAFF
TRBJ2-3 NA TRBV7-3 TRBD2 TGTGCCAGCAGCTTTACTAGCGCAAAGAGCAATTCTTTT CASSFTSAKSNSF
TRBJ2-3 NA TRBV15 NA TGTGCCAGCAGCATAGCCAGAGATCAAGATACGCAGTATTTC CASSIARDQDTQYF
TRBJ2-3 few TRBV7-8 NA TGTGCCAGCAGCTTTCATCCAGACGGGATCGAGGATACGCAGTATTTT CASSFHPDGIEDTQYF
TRBJ2-1 once TRBV2 NA TGTGCCAGCAGGGACGGGGGCAGAAACGGTCAGTATGATCAGCTATTC CASRDGGRNGQYDQLF
TRBJ2-3 NA TRBV15 TRBD2 TGTGCCACCAGAACGGGGGGAACAGATACGCAGTATTTT CATRTGGTDTQYF
TRBJ2-2 NA TRBV7-9 TRBD1 TGCGCCAGCAGCCAAAATCTCAGGGGGCCGAACACCGGGGAGCTGTTTTTT CASSQNLRGPNTGELFF
TRBJ2-1 once TRBV5-8 NA TGTGCCGGCCAGGGAGCTAGGGGGGGCCAGTACAATGAGCAGTTCTTC CAGQGARGGQYNEQFF
TRBJ2-1 once TRBV9 TRBD2 TGTGCCAGCAGCCCCCTAGCGGGGGAGTACTATGAGCGGTTCTTC CASSPLAGEYYERFF
TRBJ2-1 NA TRBV9 NA TGTGCCAGCAGCGTAGGACAGGACAATGAGCAGTTCTTC CASSVGQDNEQFF
TRBJ1-1 NA TRBV19 NA TGTGCCAGTAGTATTGTGGAACTAGCGGGCCTACAATCTGCAGCTTTCTTT CASSIVELAGLQSAAFF
TRBJ2-3 NA TRBV7-9 NA TGTGCCAGCAGCTTAGCGGGCGGTCCAAATGCGCAGTATTTT CASSLAGGPNAQYF
TRBJ2-5 NA TRBV5-1 NA TGCGCCAGCAGCTTGCGTTCCGACGATAACGAGACCCAGTACTTC CASSLRSDDNETQYF
TRBJ2-3 NA TRBV12-3/TRBV12-4 TRBD1 TGTGCCAGCAGCTTAGAAGGGACAGCTACAGGTACGCAGTATTTT CASSLEGTATGTQYF